This T cell receptor (beta chain) was sequenced during a study of T cell changes during pregnancy in multiple sclerosis. V gave up 2 bases and J gave up 2 bases; unmatched junction bases: 2. This CDR3 region has 16 residues. Germline values: CDR1 SGHAT, CDR2 FQDESV (reference sequence). Method: immunoSEQ multiplex PCR; TCRdb's copy keeps in-frame clones and lacks some. The sample carries about 97,000 clones, approximately 91% recorded once. The clonotype comes from a female donor with multiple sclerosis, enrolled in a pregnancy study. This chain links TRBV11-1 with TRBJ2-2; the match to TRBD1 covers 10 bases. Source: peripheral blood, taken in the second trimester of pregnancy. The CDR3 here is CASSLWTGGNTGELFF. CDR3 DNA sequence: TGTGCCAGCAGCTTATGGACAGGGGGAAACACCGGGGAGCTGTTTTTT.